A single TCR beta chain is shown here with its context. The germline CDR1 and CDR2 sequences are SGHKS and YYEKEE (reference sequence). The CDR3 length is 15 residues. V was trimmed by 3 bases and J by 2 bases, leaving 9 bases between them. The data are from a study of control samples from healthy donors and cancer patients. Libraries were prepared by immunoSEQ multiplex PCR; TCRdb keeps only in-frame clonotypes and omits some of them. The data show around 110,000 clones, 88% seen once. The specimen sequenced was blood. The chain carries TRBV5-5 and TRBJ2-6; D not certain. The sequence was collected from a woman aged 65 to 85 in good health. CDR3 nucleotide sequence: TGTGCCAGCAGCTCACGGTGGACTGGGGCCAACGTCCTGACTTTC. It translates to CASSSRWTGANVLTF. Combining the CDR3 with reference TRBV5-5 and TRBJ2-6 gives the whole variable domain DAGVTQSPTHLIKTRGQQVTLRCSPISGHKSVSWYQQVLGQGPQFIFQYYEKEERGRGNFPDRFSARQFPNYSSELNVNALLLGDSALYLCASSSRWTGANVLTFGAGSRLTVL.